The 11 T cell receptor beta chains below all came from one sample that was sequenced in a study of blood T cells in healthy people across ages. A J-beta primer mix and a sample-barcoded 5' primer were used in a second PCR of roughly 6 to 11 cycles. TCRdb reanalysed the 5' RACE reads using MiXCR and keeps one entry per CDR3 protein. Altogether more than 650,000 distinct CDR3 sequences are present, less than 70% being singletons, with the ten largest covering about two fifths. Sequencing was performed on blood. Every receptor here comes from a man older than 75 in good health.

This clonotype came up a few times. V is TRBV20-1 and J is TRBJ2-5, with D perhaps TRBD1 (6 bases). The CDR3 totals 15 residues. V lost 0 bases and J 11 bases, leaving 22 bases between the germline ends. Germline V gene lookup returns CDR1 DFQATT and CDR2 SNEGSKA (reference sequence). CDR3 region: CSARDWQGIGNEQYF. The CDR3 bases are TGCAGTGCTAGAGATTGGCAGGGGATTGGGAATGAGCAGTACTTC.

This chain links TRBV9 with TRBJ2-5; possible D gene TRBD2, 5 bases. V shed 2 bases and J shed 4 bases, with 12 bases lying between them. The CDR3 has 14 amino acids. Germline CDR1 reads SGDLS; CDR2 reads YYNGEE. CDR3 sequence (DNA): TGTGCCAGCAGCGTCAGAGGGTCGGGAGAGACCCAGTACTTC. Amino acids: CASSVRGSGETQYF.

The chain links TRBV5-1 to TRBJ2-1, with a tentative D call TRBD2 (6 bases). Trimming left V 2 bases short and J 0 bases short, with 9 bases between. This CDR3 region has 15 residues. CDR1 and CDR2 from the germline V gene are SGHRS and YFSETQ. The CDR3 DNA follows: TGCGCCAGCAGCTTCGAACTAGCCTCCTACAATGAGCAGTTCTTC. This translates into CASSFELASYNEQFF.

The chain has TRBV7-2 and TRBJ1-2; possible D gene TRBD1, 5 bases. The CDR3 runs 16 residues. The ends were cut back, 1 base at V and 3 bases at J, with 15 bases in the middle. Germline V gene sequence: CDR1 SGHTA, CDR2 FQGNSA. The CDR3 DNA reads TGTGCCAGCAGCTTAGTTGTTGGGGCGCGGGACTATGGCTACACCTTC. This gives the protein CASSLVVGARDYGYTF.

The CDR3, as DNA: TGTGCCGTCCGAGGGCTAGCGGGAGGTGTGCAGTTCTTC. Protein product: CAVRGLAGGVQFF. The chain combines TRBV6-5 with TRBJ2-1; TRBD2 agrees at 11 bases. V shed 11 bases and J 12 bases; nucleotides not matched to a gene: 12. Germline-derived CDR1 and CDR2 are MNHEY and SVGAGI. The CDR3 is made up of 13 amino acids.

The chain is built from TRBV11-1 and TRBJ1-2; TRBD1 might be the D (5 bases). From germline, CDR1 is SGHAT and CDR2 FQDESV (reference sequence). This CDR3 has 15 residues. The germline V and J ends were trimmed by 4 bases and 4 bases, with 16 bases remaining between them. The DNA for the CDR3 is TGTGCCAGCAGCTCCTATCCATCGCAGGGCTATGGCTACACCTTC. It translates to CASSSYPSQGYGYTF.

The J gene is TRBJ1-4, the V gene TRBV5-1; 10 nucleotides line up with TRBD1. Germline loops: CDR1 SGHRS, CDR2 YFSETQ. This CDR3 has 17 residues. Germline trimming cut 5 bases from V and 0 bases from J; bases unmatched to any gene: 7. Here the CDR3 reads CASRRGTGVTTNEKLFF. The CDR3 nucleotides read TGCGCCAGCAGACGAGGGACAGGGGTTACAACTAATGAAAAACTGTTTTTT.

The chain combines TRBV9 with TRBJ2-2; no reliable D call. The CDR3 has 13 amino acids. V lost 3 bases to trimming and J lost 6 bases, with 9 bases between them. In germline, CDR1 is SGDLS, CDR2 YYNGEE. The CDR3 DNA reads as TGTGCCAGCAGCGCCGGGTGGGCCGGGGAGCTGTTTTTT. Translating it yields CASSAGWAGELFF.

J is TRBJ2-5 and V is TRBV6-5, with 7 nucleotides matching TRBD2. The ends lost 0 bases at V and 1 base at J; junction bases unmatched: 2. The germline CDR1 and CDR2 sequences are MNHEY and SVGAGI. This CDR3 region has 15 residues. CDR3 DNA: TGTGCCAGCAGTTACTCACTAGCGCGCCAAGAGACCCAGTACTTC. Protein: CASSYSLARQETQYF.

V gene TRBV6-5 combines with J gene TRBJ2-1, with 14 nucleotides matching TRBD2. J gave up 9 bases and V 4 bases, and 5 bases lay outside the gene matches. The CDR3 runs to 15 residues. Per germline, CDR1 MNHEY and CDR2 SVGAGI. The CDR3 DNA sequence: TGTGCCAGCAGTTCGGGACTAGCGGGAGTGGGTGAGCAGTTCTTC. It translates to CASSSGLAGVGEQFF.

This chain links TRBV6-5 with TRBJ2-5, with 9 bases fitting TRBD1. The J call may be wrong; the DNA end is better matched by TRBJ2-7. The CDR3 runs to 16 residues. Germline V gives CDR1 MNHEY, CDR2 SVGAGI. CDR3 region: CASSPEPGTGNYEQYF. The CDR3 DNA follows: TGTGCCAGCAGTCCTGAGCCCGGGACAGGGAACTACGAGCAGTACTTC.